The following is a TCR beta chain sequence with its context. Its antigen is not known. The data stem from a study of cytomegalovirus exposure and HLA in healthy donors. CDR1 is SQVTM and CDR2 is ANQGSEA in the germline V gene. V was trimmed by 2 bases and J by 3 bases, leaving 8 bases between them. CDR3 size: 12 residues. It was with 60 Vbeta and 13 Jbeta primers that the PCR ran. TCRdb's copy holds only in-frame clones and misses some; the assay was immunoSEQ multiplex PCR. The sample contains roughly 110,000 clones, approximately 80% of which appear only once. The study, taken as a whole, reports: TCR beta chain V- and J-gene trimming was linked, in a later analysis, to a missense variant in DCLRE1C. Most TCR sequences showed up rarely, but some public TCRs showed up in many donors. Clonal expansion, a later analysis showed, was greater in HLA-associated TCR beta chains than in equally common others.

The receptor comes from a young woman in good health and CMV-seronegative. The rearrangement uses TRBV29-1 and TRBJ2-7, with D possibly matching TRBD1 (6 bases). The sequenced material came from PBMCs. CDR3 amino acids: CSVETGSYEQYF. CDR3 bases: TGCAGCGTTGAAACAGGGAGCTACGAGCAGTACTTC.